The clone carrying this T cell receptor (beta chain) was detected only once. Its specificity is unknown. The sample comes from a study of cytomegalovirus exposure and HLA in healthy donors. V gave up 8 bases and J gave up 8 bases, with 24 bases separating them. This CDR3 has 15 residues. The V gene's germline CDR1 is SEHNR and CDR2 FQNEAQ (reference sequence). Overall study results and limits: The study listed approximately 160 cytomegalovirus-associated TCR beta chains.

Produced via immunoSEQ multiplex PCR; TCRdb's table is partial and in-frame only. The sample contains 250,000 to 300,000 clones, roughly 90% of which appear only once. Material: PBMCs. J is TRBJ1-2 and V is TRBV7-9; possible D gene TRBD1, 6 bases. The clonotype comes from a woman aged 18-29 years in good health and CMV-seronegative. Here the CDR3 reads CASVRADSLIKGYTF. DNA of the CDR3: TGTGCCAGCGTAAGAGCGGACAGCCTTATTAAAGGCTACACCTTC. The full variable domain, completed using reference TRBV7-9 and TRBJ1-2, is DTGVSQNPRHKITKRGQNVTFRCDPISEHNRLYWYRQTLGQGPEFLTYFQNEAQLEKSRLLSDRFSAERPKGSFSTLEIQRTEQGDSAMYLCASVRADSLIKGYTFGSGTRLTVV.